A selection of T cell receptor beta chains follows, all from one sample in a study of T cell responses to AZD1222 COVID-19 vaccine. Assay used: immunoSEQ multiplex PCR; TCRdb lists only in-frame clones, some missing. The data hold some 150,000 clones, with around 92% observed a single time. The sample consisted of peripheral blood, taken on day 0 of MenACWY control vaccination. Receptors originate from an adult in good health. Each CDR3 is given with its conserved first and last residue. D genes are given only for firm matches. Clone size appears in some rows only: once, few, many, or a class for an expanded clone.

v_gene: TRBV19; abundance: .; d_gene: TRBD1; j_gene: TRBJ1-5; CDR3aa: CASSPRGTGLNQPQHF; CDR3nt: TGTGCCAGTAGTCCAAGAGGGACAGGGCTCAATCAGCCCCAGCATTTT
v_gene: TRBV5-4; abundance: .; d_gene: .; j_gene: TRBJ2-7; CDR3aa: CASSLGIRYEQYF; CDR3nt: TGTGCCAGCAGCTTGGGGATCCGCTACGAGCAGTACTTC
v_gene: TRBV27; abundance: .; d_gene: .; j_gene: TRBJ1-4; CDR3aa: CASRDATIEKLFF; CDR3nt: TGTGCCAGCAGGGACGCGACCATTGAAAAACTGTTTTTT
v_gene: TRBV7-9; abundance: .; d_gene: TRBD1; j_gene: TRBJ2-1; CDR3aa: CASSLAGTGGNEQFF; CDR3nt: TGTGCCAGCAGCTTAGCGGGAACAGGGGGCAATGAGCAGTTCTTC
v_gene: TRBV28; abundance: .; d_gene: .; j_gene: TRBJ2-1; CDR3aa: CASSIARENEQFF; CDR3nt: TGTGCCAGCAGCATAGCAAGGGAGAATGAGCAGTTCTTC
v_gene: TRBV19; abundance: once; d_gene: .; j_gene: TRBJ1-2; CDR3aa: CASSIPSGRGTMVRGYTF; CDR3nt: TGTGCCAGTAGTATCCCCTCGGGCAGGGGAACGATGGTGCGGGGCTACACCTTC
v_gene: TRBV11-2; abundance: .; d_gene: .; j_gene: TRBJ2-2; CDR3aa: CASSKDGGFAGELFF; CDR3nt: TGTGCCAGCAGCAAAGATGGGGGGTTCGCCGGGGAGCTGTTTTTT
v_gene: TRBV7-3; abundance: .; d_gene: .; j_gene: TRBJ1-1; CDR3aa: CASSLGGASEAFF; CDR3nt: TGTGCCAGCAGCTTGGGGGGCGCGTCTGAAGCTTTCTTT
v_gene: TRBV11-2; abundance: .; d_gene: .; j_gene: TRBJ1-1; CDR3aa: CASSSTRTTEAFF; CDR3nt: TGTGCCAGCAGCTCAACCCGGACCACTGAAGCTTTCTTT
v_gene: TRBV25-1; abundance: .; d_gene: TRBD1; j_gene: TRBJ1-1; CDR3aa: CASSVRGTGVSEAFF; CDR3nt: TGTGCCAGCAGCGTACGCGGGACAGGGGTCTCGGAAGCTTTCTTT
v_gene: TRBV16; abundance: once; d_gene: .; j_gene: TRBJ1-5; CDR3aa: CASSQSGNSPGNNQPQHF; CDR3nt: TGTGCCAGCAGCCAATCGGGCAATAGCCCTGGCAACAATCAGCCCCAGCATTTT
v_gene: TRBV6-5; abundance: .; d_gene: TRBD1; j_gene: TRBJ1-6; CDR3aa: CANSRTGSTNSPLHF; CDR3nt: TGTGCCAACTCGAGGACAGGGTCGACTAATTCACCCCTCCACTTT
v_gene: TRBV18; abundance: .; d_gene: TRBD1; j_gene: TRBJ2-1; CDR3aa: CASSPGQGDPHNEQFF; CDR3nt: TGTGCCAGCTCACCCGGACAGGGCGACCCCCACAATGAGCAGTTCTTC
v_gene: TRBV10-3; abundance: .; d_gene: .; j_gene: TRBJ1-1; CDR3aa: CAIQPGPSSEAFF; CDR3nt: TGTGCCATTCAACCGGGACCTTCTTCTGAAGCTTTCTTT
v_gene: TRBV6-5; abundance: .; d_gene: TRBD2; j_gene: TRBJ2-5; CDR3aa: CASRPALAGEETQYF; CDR3nt: TGTGCCAGCAGACCCGCTCTAGCGGGAGAAGAGACCCAGTACTTC
v_gene: TRBV7-8; abundance: .; d_gene: .; j_gene: TRBJ2-2; CDR3aa: CASTPGATRGTGELFF; CDR3nt: TGTGCCAGCACCCCGGGGGCTACTCGTGGGACCGGGGAGCTGTTTTTT
v_gene: TRBV9; abundance: .; d_gene: .; j_gene: TRBJ1-1; CDR3aa: CASSVPPTEAFF; CDR3nt: TGTGCCAGCAGCGTACCTCCCACTGAAGCTTTCTTT